The next 14 T cell receptor beta chains were all read from a single sample in a study of shared clonotypes between healthy human individuals (dated by TCRdb to the early 2020s). The library was prepared using the immunoSEQ multiplex PCR assay. TCRdb holds this immuneACCESS table with in-frame rearrangements only. Some clones are missing; in checked studies, unresolved V genes explain under half, and the rest has no known cause. The sample table shows roughly 220,000 clones, and over 60% are seen once. Jointly, the top ten make up more than 9.5% of the sample. The sample taken for sequencing was memory CD4+ T cells sorted from blood. What this sample's cell subset or site label stands for: CD45RA-negative fraction. These receptors all stem from a man younger than 45 in good health.

This chain connects TRBV7-8 to TRBJ2-3; TRBD1 aligns across 8 bases. V shed 5 bases and J 1 base; nucleotides not matched to a gene: 5. The V gene's germline CDR1 is SGHVS and CDR2 FQNEAQ. The CDR3 is 15 amino acids. The CDR3 here is CASSPGGWGTDTQYF. The CDR3 DNA sequence: TGTGCCAGCAGCCCAGGGGGCTGGGGCACAGATACGCAGTATTTT.

This sequence joins TRBV7-9 and TRBJ1-3; D remains unclear. V lost 7 bases to trimming and J lost 0 bases, with 19 bases between them. CDR1 SEHNR and CDR2 FQNEAQ come from the germline V gene (reference sequence). The CDR3 is 17 residues long. As DNA, the CDR3 is TGTGCCAGCAACCCACCCTGGGAACACATCTCTGGAAACACCATATATTTT. Translating gives CASNPPWEHISGNTIYF.

V and J are TRBV13 and TRBJ1-1, with D maybe TRBD1 (5 bases). V lost 1 base, J lost 0 bases, and 12 bases lay in between. Germline CDR1 is PRHDT and CDR2 is FYEKMQ (reference sequence). The CDR3 runs 16 residues. This chain's CDR3 is CASSLVGGLLNTEAFF. The DNA for the CDR3 is TGTGCCAGCAGCTTAGTCGGGGGATTACTGAACACTGAAGCTTTCTTT.

This rearrangement joins TRBV11-2 to TRBJ2-7; D is unresolved. This CDR3 region has 12 residues. Germline assignment: CDR1 SGHAT and CDR2 FQNNGV. V lost 0 bases and J lost 8, with 8 bases in between. Here the CDR3 DNA reads TGTGCCAGCAGCTTAGACCAGGATAAGCAGTACTTC. It specifies CASSLDQDKQYF.

The V gene is TRBV2, the J gene TRBJ1-5, with TRBD1 matching over 10 bases. Germline V gene lookup returns CDR1 SNHLY and CDR2 FYNNEI. The CDR3 extends over 14 amino acids. V shed 4 bases and J 6 bases; nucleotides not matched to a gene: 3. The CDR3 nucleotides are TGTGCCAGCAGTGGACAGGGGGCGAGTCAGCCCCAGCATTTT. This gives the protein CASSGQGASQPQHF.

This chain uses TRBV11-3 with TRBJ2-2; tentative D call: TRBD1 (6 bases). The germline V gene has CDR1 SGHNT and CDR2 YENEEA. The CDR3 totals 14 residues. The V end was cut by 5 bases, the J end by 6 bases, with 13 bases between. CDR3 protein: CASSRQVLAGELFF. In DNA, the CDR3 is TGTGCCAGCAGCCGACAGGTGTTGGCCGGGGAGCTGTTTTTT.

This chain links TRBV7-2 with TRBJ2-5, with 9 bases lining up with TRBD2. The J segment lost 7 bases and the V segment lost 3 bases, leaving 9 bases of the junction unmatched. This CDR3 has 15 amino acids. Germline V gene sequence: CDR1 SGHTA, CDR2 FQGNSA. The CDR3 sequence: CASSFRSSGEGTQYF. DNA of the CDR3: TGTGCCAGCAGCTTTCGTTCTAGCGGGGAAGGGACCCAGTACTTC.

This clone was observed a single time. This chain joins TRBV11-3 and TRBJ2-1; no reliable D call. V was trimmed by 2 bases and J by 6 bases, leaving 14 bases between them. CDR1 is SGHNT and CDR2 is YENEEA in the germline V gene. This CDR3 has 15 amino acids. DNA for the CDR3: TGTGCCAGCAGCTTAAGGGCCCTCCCGCTCAATGAGCAGTTCTTC. Translating it yields CASSLRALPLNEQFF.

The rearrangement joins TRBV29-1 to TRBJ1-4; tentative D call: TRBD1 (6 bases). CDR1 is SQVTM, CDR2 ANQGSEA, per germline. The length of the CDR3 is 13 residues. Trimming shortened V by 1 base and J by 8 bases, and 11 bases separated the two germline ends. Here the CDR3 DNA reads TGCAGCGTTGAAGCAGGGGTAGGGGAAAAACTGTTTTTT. Encoded protein: CSVEAGVGEKLFF.

The rearrangement uses TRBV5-4 and TRBJ2-3; D gene uncertain. In germline, CDR1 is SGHNT, CDR2 YYREEE (reference sequence). The CDR3 has 13 residues. The ends were cut back, 4 bases at V and 4 bases at J, with 10 bases in the middle. The CDR3 region is CASSLSGPDTQYF. In DNA form, the CDR3 reads TGTGCCAGCAGCCTTAGTGGGCCAGATACGCAGTATTTT.

The count of this clone is one. The chain couples TRBV19 to TRBJ1-1; no definite D call. The germline gives CDR1 LNHDA, CDR2 SQIVND (reference sequence). This CDR3 has 14 residues. V lost 3 bases and J 6 bases, leaving 14 bases between the germline ends. CDR3 nucleotide sequence: TGTGCCAGTAGTATCGGTTCATCTGCTCCTGAAGCTTTCTTT. This sequence encodes CASSIGSSAPEAFF.

The V gene is TRBV11-2, the J gene TRBJ1-5; D call uncertain. Germline CDR1 reads SGHAT; CDR2 reads FQNNGV. The CDR3 has 13 residues. V was clipped by 5 bases and J by 6 bases, with 11 bases between them. The DNA for the CDR3 is TGTGCCAGCAGCAAACACCCGGGTCAGCCCCAGCATTTT. Its translation is CASSKHPGQPQHF.

In the case of this clone: This may be a read error: a much more frequent sequence differs by one nucleotide. This chain joins TRBV19 and TRBJ2-1; D remains unclear. The CDR3 contains 13 residues. In germline, CDR1 is LNHDA, CDR2 SQIVND (reference sequence). V shed 6 bases and J shed 8 bases, with 14 bases lying between them. This CDR3 reads CASSGIGCDEQFF. In nucleotides, the CDR3 is TGTGCCAGTAGCGGAATAGGCTGCGATGAGCAGTTCTTC.

CDR3 in amino acids: CASSEGRAMNTEAFF. In DNA form, the CDR3 reads TGTGCCAGCAGCGAGGGCAGGGCGATGAACACTGAAGCTTTCTTT. This chain links TRBV9 with TRBJ1-1; TRBD1 is a possible D gene (5 bases). Between the trimmed V and J ends, which lost 3 bases and 0 bases, there was a span of 12 bases. Germline values: CDR1 SGDLS, CDR2 YYNGEE. The CDR3 totals 15 residues.